The entry that follows covers one TCR beta chain sequence. After constant-region reverse-primer amplification, full-length variable regions underwent semi-nested PCR with Nested Universal Primer A. One entry per CDR3 protein results from TCRdb running MiXCR on the 5' RACE reads. The table has approximately 23,000 distinct CDR3 sequences, around 30% seen once; the top ten hold less than 2.5%. The length of the CDR3 is 11 residues. Trimming cost V 7 bases and J 11 bases, with 17 bases left between them. Per germline, CDR1 SQVTM and CDR2 ANQGSEA. The sequence came from a female donor with breast cancer. Sequenced input: tumor-infiltrating naive CD4+ T cells sorted from the breast tumor. Documented subset: naive CD4+ T cells, CD4+CD45RA+CD25-. The chain couples TRBV29-1 to TRBJ1-1; TRBD1 might be the D (6 bases). The CDR3 loop is CSAPEGGTAFF. The CDR3 nucleotides read TGCAGCGCCCCCGAAGGGGGAACGGCTTTCTTT.